This T cell receptor (beta chain) came from a study of shared clonotypes between healthy human individuals. Germline V CDR1 and CDR2: SEHNR, FQNEAQ (reference sequence). The V segment lost 2 bases and the J segment 5 bases; nucleotides outside the gene matches: 4. This CDR3 has 15 residues. Execution of the assay was at deep level. The protocol was immunoSEQ multiplex PCR, while the TCRdb copy is restricted to in-frame clones and leaves out a portion. In the table there are approximately 640,000 clones, roughly 87% of which are singletons. Source material: memory CD8+ T cells from PBMCs. The subset is: CD45RO+ cells pooled with CCR7-negative TemRA cells. The TCR sequence derives from a man aged 18-30 years in good health. Some clones in this sample may be carry-over from other donors' samples. The chain has TRBV7-9 and TRBJ2-3; TRBD1 agrees at 10 bases. CDR3 loop: CASSLRTGGEDTQYF. CDR3 coding DNA: TGTGCCAGCAGCTTAAGGACAGGGGGGGAAGATACGCAGTATTTT.